One sample yielded the 26 T cell receptor beta chains listed below, sequenced in a study of T-cell reconstitution after alpha-beta-depleted transplantation in children. Unique molecular identifiers were built into the TCRbeta library. TCRdb called the PCR reads again in MiXCR, with one record for every CDR3 protein. Of 750,000 to 950,000 distinct CDR3 sequences in the sample, around 17% were seen once. This sample comprised PBMCs, mostly from graft donor cells, obtained 360 days after TCRalphabeta/CD19-depleted stem cell transplant. These receptors were collected from a male patient younger than 18 who had a stem cell transplant for acute lymphoblastic leukemia, so the T cells may come from the graft donor.

There are a few counts of this clonotype. The chain uses TRBV3-1 and TRBJ2-5; D remains ambiguous. The CDR3 length is 12 residues. Germline V lookup: CDR1 LGHDT, CDR2 YNNKEL (reference sequence). Trimming left V 3 bases short and J 4 bases short, with 6 bases between. CDR3 coding DNA: TGTGCCAGCAGCCATGGAGTAGAGACCCAGTACTTC. Its translation: CASSHGVETQYF.

This clonotype was seen more than once but under ten times. The rearrangement joins TRBV7-9 to TRBJ2-7; D is ambiguous. The CDR3 totals 16 residues. The V end was cut by 8 bases, the J end by 0 bases, with 20 bases between. CDR1 and CDR2 from the germline V gene are SEHNR and FQNEAQ (reference sequence). The CDR3 loop reads CASDLISYSLSYEQYF. DNA of the CDR3: TGTGCCAGCGATTTAATCTCTTACAGCCTCTCCTACGAGCAGTACTTC.

The chain employs TRBV10-3 and TRBJ2-7; 9 bases are shared with TRBD1. This CDR3 is built from 15 residues. Unmatched junction bases numbered 4, after V lost 2 bases and J lost 2 bases. The germline V gene encodes CDR1 ENHRY and CDR2 SYGVKD. The CDR3 loop reads CAISEAGTGPYEQYF. In nucleotides, the CDR3 is TGTGCCATCAGTGAGGCCGGGACAGGGCCCTACGAGCAGTACTTC.

This clonotype was observed many times. The V and J genes are TRBV29-1 and TRBJ1-1; tentative D call: TRBD1 (6 bases). V was cut by 4 bases and J by 5 bases, with 11 bases left in between. The germline gives CDR1 SQVTM, CDR2 ANQGSEA. This CDR3 contains 12 residues. The CDR3 nucleotides are TGCAGCGTTGGCCAGGGGAGGACTGAAGCTTTCTTT. Translating gives CSVGQGRTEAFF. Full variable domain (outside the CDR3, taken from reference TRBV29-1 and TRBJ1-1): SAVISQKPSRDICQRGTSLTIQCQVDSQVTMMFWYRQQPGQSLTLIATANQGSEATYESGFVIDKFPISRPNLTFSTLTVSNMSPEDSSIYLCSVGQGRTEAFFGQGTRLTVV.

Here the CDR3 reads CASSPRQGTASYEQYF. The CDR3 DNA sequence: TGTGCCAGCTCACCCAGACAGGGGACTGCCTCCTACGAGCAGTACTTC. The chain uses TRBV18 and TRBJ2-7; 8 bases are shared with TRBD1. The CDR3 loop spans 16 amino acids. V lost 3 bases, J lost 0 bases, and 7 bases stayed unmatched. Germline values: CDR1 KGHSH, CDR2 LQKENI.

DNA of the CDR3: TGCGCCAGCAGCATCAGAACAGGGTTAGGCACAGATACGCAGTATTTT. Translation gives CASSIRTGLGTDTQYF. The chain uses TRBV5-1 and TRBJ2-3; D might be TRBD1 (6 bases). The CDR3 totals 16 residues. The V end lost 4 bases, the J end lost 1 base, and 16 bases lay between the germline ends. The germline V gene encodes CDR1 SGHRS and CDR2 YFSETQ.

V gene TRBV7-2 combines with J gene TRBJ1-5; 8 nucleotides line up with TRBD1. CDR1 SGHTA and CDR2 FQGNSA come from the germline V gene. V trimming: 8 bases; J trimming: 0 bases; junction bases outside the gene matches: 6. This CDR3 is built from 15 residues. The CDR3 nucleotides read TGTGCCAGCGGGACAGGACCTTATAGCAATCAGCCCCAGCATTTT. Its translation: CASGTGPYSNQPQHF.

This sequence joins TRBV3-1 and TRBJ1-1; D remains ambiguous. Trimming cost V 4 bases and J 0 bases, with 12 bases left between them. The CDR3 sequence is 15 residues long. Germline V gene sequence: CDR1 LGHDT, CDR2 YNNKEL (reference sequence). CDR3 protein: CASSPIRHMNTEAFF. In DNA form, the CDR3 reads TGTGCCAGCAGCCCCATCCGACATATGAACACTGAAGCTTTCTTT.

This rearrangement joins TRBV27 to TRBJ2-3; TRBD1 aligns across 10 bases. Germline V gene sequence: CDR1 MNHEY, CDR2 SMNVEV (reference sequence). Losses at the gene ends were 3 bases for V and 4 bases for J; bases not matched to a gene: 16. The CDR3 contains 19 residues. Written as DNA, the CDR3 is TGTGCCAGCAGTTTTAAAGGGAATTCCGGGACAGGGGAGTCAGATACGCAGTATTTT. Protein product: CASSFKGNSGTGESDTQYF.

About this clonotype itself: Possible read error: a much larger clone is one base away. V is TRBV7-2 and J is TRBJ2-7; no reliable D call. The CDR3 consists of 13 residues. In germline, CDR1 is SGHTA, CDR2 FQGNSA. The CDR3 sequence: CSSSFDTFYEQYF. The CDR3 region has the DNA TGTTCCAGCAGCTTCGATACCTTCTACGAGCAGTACTTC.

A few counts support this clonotype. The chain recombines TRBV2 with TRBJ1-1; D is unresolved. V was pared by 4 bases and J by 4 bases, with 10 bases between. The CDR3 extends over 13 amino acids. From germline, CDR1 is SNHLY and CDR2 FYNNEI. This CDR3 is CASSAHGVTEAFF. CDR3 bases: TGTGCCAGCAGTGCCCACGGGGTCACTGAAGCTTTCTTT.

The rearrangement uses TRBV4-1 and TRBJ1-5; D uncertain. The CDR3 spans 18 residues. The V gene's germline CDR1 is MGHRA and CDR2 YSYEKL. V was shortened by 1 base and J by 0 bases, with 16 bases between the two germline ends. The CDR3 sequence is CASSQGARLSVSNQPQHF. CDR3 in DNA: TGCGCCAGCAGCCAAGGAGCTCGCCTGTCCGTTAGCAATCAGCCCCAGCATTTT.

This clonotype appeared many times. The genes are TRBV7-6 and TRBJ2-2; maybe TRBD2 (6 bases). V was shortened by 5 bases and J by 3 bases, with 10 bases between the two germline ends. The CDR3 extends over 14 amino acids. Germline V CDR1 and CDR2: SGHVS, FNYEAQ. CDR3 sequence reads: CASSPRDYTGELFF. CDR3 sequence (DNA): TGTGCCAGCAGCCCGCGGGATTACACCGGGGAGCTGTTTTTT. Full variable domain (outside the CDR3, taken from reference TRBV7-6 and TRBJ2-2): GAGVSQSPRYKVTKRGQDVALRCDPISGHVSLYWYRQALGQGPEFLTYFNYEAQQDKSGLPNDRFSAERPEGSISTLTIQRTEQRDSAMYRCASSPRDYTGELFFGEGSRLTVL.

This clonotype was found a few times. The V and J genes are TRBV12-3 or TRBV12-4 and TRBJ1-5; D is uncertain. The germline V and J ends were trimmed by 6 bases and 1 base, with 7 bases remaining between them. There are 13 residues in the CDR3. DNA for the CDR3: TGTGCCAGCAGCTACACCAGCAATCAGCCCCAGCATTTT. Translating gives CASSYTSNQPQHF.

The V and J genes are TRBV10-1 and TRBJ2-3; the D is unclear. The CDR3 extends over 15 amino acids. The V gene lost 2 bases and the J gene lost 4 bases, with 13 bases spanning the gap. Per the germline V gene, CDR1 is WNHNN and CDR2 is SYGVQD (reference sequence). The CDR3 spells CASSEIREKADTQYF. In DNA form, the CDR3 reads TGCGCCAGCAGTGAGATTCGAGAGAAAGCAGATACGCAGTATTTT.

This clonotype was recorded many times. The rearrangement links TRBV29-1 to TRBJ2-1; 7 bases are a match to TRBD2. Germline CDR1 and CDR2: SQVTM and ANQGSEA. Trimming took 7 bases from V and 6 from J; bases not matched to a gene: 3. CDR3 length: 11 amino acids. The DNA for the CDR3 is TGCAGCGGCGGGAGTTCCAATGAGCAGTTCTTC. Amino acid sequence: CSGGSSNEQFF.

V is TRBV27 and J is TRBJ2-7; D may be TRBD1 or TRBD2 (6 bases each). The length of the CDR3 is 14 residues. Trimming pared 3 bases from V and 3 bases from J, leaving 12 bases between. Germline V CDR1 and CDR2: MNHEY, SMNVEV (reference sequence). CDR3 sequence reads: CASSFQEGGYEQYF. CDR3 nucleotide sequence: TGTGCCAGCAGTTTTCAGGAGGGGGGCTACGAGCAGTACTTC.

There are a few counts of this clonotype. The V and J genes are TRBV4-1 and TRBJ2-7; possibly TRBD2 for D (6 bases). The CDR3 loop spans 15 amino acids. The V gene lost 4 bases and the J gene lost 2 bases, with 15 bases spanning the gap. CDR1 is MGHRA, CDR2 YSYEKL, per germline. CDR3 protein: CASSPSPSEPYEQYF. CDR3 bases: TGCGCCAGCAGCCCTTCGCCTAGCGAGCCCTACGAGCAGTACTTC.

This clonotype has only one observation. The chain carries TRBV18 and TRBJ2-7; 7 bases align to TRBD2. The CDR3 has 16 amino acids. Germline lookup yields CDR1 KGHSH and CDR2 LQKENI. V was pared by 2 bases and J by 3 bases, with 10 bases of the junction left unmatched. This chain's CDR3 is CASSPRGLRGYYEQYF. As DNA, the CDR3 is TGTGCCAGCTCACCAAGAGGGTTGCGGGGGTACTACGAGCAGTACTTC. Full variable domain (outside the CDR3, taken from reference TRBV18 and TRBJ2-7): NAGVMQNPRHLVRRRGQEARLRCSPMKGHSHVYWYRQLPEEGLKFMVYLQKENIIDESGMPKERFSAEFPKEGPSILRIQQVVRGDSAAYFCASSPRGLRGYYEQYFGPGTRLTVT.

This clonotype was observed a few times. The chain links TRBV24-1 to TRBJ1-5; D is uncertain. CDR3 length: 13 amino acids. V was clipped by 2 bases and J by 4 bases, with 5 bases between them. Germline assignment: CDR1 KGHDR and CDR2 SFDVKD. CDR3 DNA: TGTGCCACCAGTGATTGGCGGAATCAGCCCCAGCATTTT. The encoded protein is CATSDWRNQPQHF.

The chain has TRBV24-1 and TRBJ2-2; TRBD2 is a possible D gene (6 bases). Germline CDR1 KGHDR, CDR2 SFDVKD. V shed 1 base and J shed 1 base, with 12 bases lying between them. CDR3 length: 17 amino acids. The CDR3 bases are TGTGCCACCAGTGATTTTGGGAGGACTTGGAACACCGGGGAGCTGTTTTTT. Protein sequence: CATSDFGRTWNTGELFF.

This clonotype appeared a few times. The chain links TRBV27 to TRBJ1-4; 10 bases match TRBD1. Trimming took 8 bases from V and 5 from J; bases not matched to a gene: 5. The length of the CDR3 is 14 residues. The V gene's germline CDR1 is MNHEY and CDR2 SMNVEV (reference sequence). This CDR3 is CASGRTGGNEKLFF. CDR3 DNA: TGTGCCAGCGGACGGACAGGGGGGAATGAAAAACTGTTTTTT.

This clonotype was observed at least ten times. This CDR3 reads CASSLDAGARPQYF. The CDR3 DNA reads as TGTGCCAGCAGTTTAGACGCGGGAGCCAGACCGCAGTATTTT. The rearrangement links TRBV12-3 or TRBV12-4 to TRBJ2-3, with 7 bases matching TRBD2. This CDR3 has 14 residues. V trimming: 1 base; J trimming: 10 bases; junction bases outside the gene matches: 8.

CDR3 sequence reads: CASSLEGAPSEQYF. The CDR3 coding sequence is TGCGCCAGCAGCTTGGAAGGGGCGCCGTCCGAGCAGTACTTC. V usage is TRBV5-1 and J usage is TRBJ2-7; D possibly corresponds to TRBD1 (5 bases). Germline CDR1 SGHRS, CDR2 YFSETQ. Trimming shortened V by 0 bases and J by 6 bases, and 13 bases separated the two germline ends. The CDR3 consists of 14 residues. The complete variable domain, with remaining parts taken from reference TRBV5-1 and TRBJ2-7, reads KAGVTQTPRYLIKTRGQQVTLSCSPISGHRSVSWYQQTPGQGLQFLFEYFSETQRNKGNFPGRFSGRQFSNSRSEMNVSTLELGDSALYLCASSLEGAPSEQYFGPGTRLTVT.

The chain carries TRBV7-2 and TRBJ2-1; TRBD2 agrees at 9 bases. This CDR3 is built from 18 residues. Per germline, CDR1 SGHTA and CDR2 FQGNSA. J was trimmed by 0 bases and V by 1 base; bases with no gene match: 7. CDR3 coding DNA: TGTGCCAGCAGCTTAGTAGGACTAGCGTCCCTCTCCTACAATGAGCAGTTCTTC. It encodes CASSLVGLASLSYNEQFF.

The chain couples TRBV7-2 to TRBJ2-7, with unresolved D. The CDR3 has 14 residues. Trimming removed 2 bases at V and 3 bases at J, with 11 bases between. Germline V gives CDR1 SGHTA, CDR2 FQGNSA. The CDR3 here is CASSLPTVVYEQYF. CDR3 nucleotide sequence: TGTGCCAGCAGCTTACCGACGGTGGTCTACGAGCAGTACTTC.